The entry that follows covers one T cell receptor (beta chain) sequence. Produced via immunoSEQ multiplex PCR; TCRdb's table is partial and in-frame only. The data show around 61,000 clones, about 83% seen once. The source of the sample is a study of T cell changes during pregnancy in multiple sclerosis. Sequenced: peripheral blood from another person, used as feeder cells. This TCR derives from a human donor whose cells served as feeder cells for cultures in a pregnancy study.

The CDR3 loop is CASSILDRASNQPQHF. CDR3 nucleotides: TGTGCCAGTAGTATTTTGGACAGGGCTAGCAATCAGCCCCAGCATTTT. The rearrangement joins TRBV19 to TRBJ1-5, with TRBD1 identical over 8 bases. The length of the CDR3 is 16 residues. V gave up 3 bases and J gave up 0 bases; unmatched junction bases: 4. The germline gives CDR1 LNHDA, CDR2 SQIVND (reference sequence).